This TCR beta chain was sequenced during a study of identical twins. Study-level findings and limits: High-abundance cord blood beta clonotypes had fewer insertions; memory repertoires showed none. Conclusions relied on cross-sectional statistical analysis, not following the same donors.

With respect to this clonotype: The antigen remains unidentified.

A template switching step contributed a universal primer site, while unique molecular identifiers were present in the cDNA. Using its own MiXCR run on the 5' RACE reads, TCRdb lists one record per CDR3 protein. The table lists 1.5 million to 2 million distinct CDR3 sequences, under 35% of them singletons. The germline V gene encodes CDR1 MNHNS and CDR2 SASEGT. The CDR3 is 16 residues long. Trimming removed 7 bases at V and 0 bases at J, with 16 bases between. The chain uses TRBV6-1 and TRBJ2-4; weak D call: TRBD2 (5 bases). The sequencing sample was made of cord blood. The source is a newborn girl in good health. In DNA, the CDR3 is TGTGCCAGCACTCCCACTAGGGTTCTAGCCAAAAACATTCAGTACTTC. Its translation: CASTPTRVLAKNIQYF.